The clone carrying this TCR beta chain was recorded once. This CDR3 is built from 16 residues. With V trimmed by 1 base and J by 3 bases, 8 bases remained unmatched. Germline CDR1 reads SGHTA; CDR2 reads FQGNSA. Clones were read by immunoSEQ multiplex PCR, and TCRdb kept only the in-frame ones, dropping some. The sample contains tens of thousands of clones, 70% to 90% of which appear only once. The data stem from a study of T cells in localized non-small cell lung cancer. This clonotype was obtained from a male donor older than 55 with stage I lung adenocarcinoma. The chain links TRBV7-2 to TRBJ1-2; 7 bases fit TRBD1. The sample consisted of peripheral blood, taken before any cancer treatment. The CDR3 DNA follows: TGTGCCAGCAGCTTAGGACAGGGTGGGATATACTATGGCTACACCTTC. Its translation is CASSLGQGGIYYGYTF.